The entry below describes one TCR beta chain. This record belongs to a study of blood T cell repertoires in COVID-19. Using immunoSEQ multiplex PCR, the repertoire was profiled, and TCRdb retains in-frame clones only, with some absent. The sample has approximately 200,000 clones, 94% seen once. The germline V gene has CDR1 SGHNT and CDR2 YYREEE (reference sequence). After removal of 4 bases from V and 5 bases from J, the junction contained 3 bases not matched to a gene. The CDR3 length is 13 residues. The rearrangement uses TRBV5-4 and TRBJ2-1; 7 nucleotides line up with TRBD1. Sequences were obtained from peripheral blood. This receptor was identified in a man under 40 with COVID-19, enrolled during active disease. CDR3 in amino acids: CASSTGQDNEQFF. In DNA, the CDR3 is TGTGCCAGCAGCACCGGACAGGACAATGAGCAGTTCTTC.